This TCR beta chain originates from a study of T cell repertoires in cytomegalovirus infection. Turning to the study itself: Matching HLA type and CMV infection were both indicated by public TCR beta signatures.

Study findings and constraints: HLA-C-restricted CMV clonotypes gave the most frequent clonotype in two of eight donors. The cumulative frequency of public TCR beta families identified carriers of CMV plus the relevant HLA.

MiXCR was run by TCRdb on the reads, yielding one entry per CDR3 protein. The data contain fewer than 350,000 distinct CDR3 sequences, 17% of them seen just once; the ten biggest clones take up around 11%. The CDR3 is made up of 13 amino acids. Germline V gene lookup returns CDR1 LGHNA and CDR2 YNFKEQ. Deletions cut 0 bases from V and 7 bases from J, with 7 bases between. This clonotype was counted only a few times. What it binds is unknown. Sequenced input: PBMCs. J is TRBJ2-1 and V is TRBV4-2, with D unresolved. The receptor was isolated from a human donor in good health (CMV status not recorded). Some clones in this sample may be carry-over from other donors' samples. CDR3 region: CASSQDFVNEQFF. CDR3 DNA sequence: TGTGCCAGCAGCCAAGATTTCGTAAATGAGCAGTTCTTC.